Described below is a single T cell receptor (beta chain) sequence and its context. Antigen specificity is unknown. The CDR3 is made up of 15 amino acids. The germline V gene has CDR1 SGHRS and CDR2 YFSETQ. With V trimmed by 7 bases and J by 8 bases, 17 bases remained unmatched. This sample is drawn from a study of T-cell memory formation after mild COVID-19. The 5'RACE method, run with constant-segment primers, produced TCR alpha and TCR beta cDNA libraries (carrying sample barcodes and UMIs). Each CDR3 protein gets one entry after TCRdb re-called the 5' RACE reads with MiXCR. The sample consists of 200,000 to 250,000 distinct CDR3 sequences, 10% of them appearing once. Study-level findings and limits: Whether second-wave clones peaking at day 37 were SARS-CoV-2 specific went unconfirmed.

Specimen: PBMCs or a T cell subset sorted from them (not recorded which). This TCR was sampled from a young man who had mild COVID-19 (a few samples of this study predate the infection). Cell type and time point are not known. This chain connects TRBV5-1 to TRBJ1-2; 7 positions match TRBD1. The CDR3 reads CASAAADRSTGGYTF. The CDR3 nucleotides read TGCGCCAGCGCGGCGGCGGACAGGAGCACAGGGGGCTACACCTTC.